The following is a T cell receptor beta chain sequence with its context. In the authors' workflow: Amplified reference gene primers provided the basis for estimating nucleated cell counts. Produced via immunoSEQ multiplex PCR; TCRdb's table is partial and in-frame only. Clonal size and the V and J genes are those of that table, whereas D and trimming came from the DNA. The sample includes 240,000 or so clones, approximately 85% seen only once; the top ten take roughly an eighth. The data were taken from a study of blood T cell repertoires in COVID-19. Turning to the study itself: From the United States, Italy and Spain came samples of acute and convalescent COVID-19. PBMCs, B-cell-depleted T cells, or T cells provided the cDNA or gDNA that made up the material.

Germline-derived CDR1 and CDR2 are LGHNA and YSLEER. Germline trimming cut 0 bases from V and 4 bases from J; bases unmatched to any gene: 4. This CDR3 spans 16 amino acids. The V and J genes are TRBV4-3 and TRBJ2-3, with 10 bases fitting TRBD1. The sample was peripheral blood. The sequence derives from an older woman with active or convalescent COVID-19. This chain's CDR3 is CASSQERDRGPDTQYF. In nucleotides, the CDR3 is TGCGCCAGCAGCCAAGAGAGGGACAGGGGCCCAGATACGCAGTATTTT.